The clone carrying this TCR beta chain showed up just a few times. The sample comes from a study of blood T cell repertoires in COVID-19. Study at large: Samples came from the United States, Italy and Spain, spanning acute and convalescent COVID-19. In each case, the material was cDNA or gDNA derived from T cells, B-cell-depleted T cells, or PBMCs.

Generated by immunoSEQ multiplex PCR, the TCRdb table keeps only in-frame clones and is missing some. The top ten hold roughly 8.6% of the sample, which has 180,000 or so clones, 70% to 80% seen once. The CDR3 is 18 residues long. CDR1 SGHVS and CDR2 FNYEAQ come from the germline V gene. V lost 4 bases, J lost 1 base, and 19 bases lay in between. This clonotype was obtained from a woman aged 45-65 years with active or convalescent COVID-19. Input material: peripheral blood. The chain employs TRBV7-6 and TRBJ1-4; unclear D gene. The CDR3 protein is CASSSQAGRWGTNEKLFF. The CDR3 DNA reads as TGTGCCAGCAGCTCTCAGGCGGGGAGATGGGGAACTAATGAAAAACTGTTTTTT.